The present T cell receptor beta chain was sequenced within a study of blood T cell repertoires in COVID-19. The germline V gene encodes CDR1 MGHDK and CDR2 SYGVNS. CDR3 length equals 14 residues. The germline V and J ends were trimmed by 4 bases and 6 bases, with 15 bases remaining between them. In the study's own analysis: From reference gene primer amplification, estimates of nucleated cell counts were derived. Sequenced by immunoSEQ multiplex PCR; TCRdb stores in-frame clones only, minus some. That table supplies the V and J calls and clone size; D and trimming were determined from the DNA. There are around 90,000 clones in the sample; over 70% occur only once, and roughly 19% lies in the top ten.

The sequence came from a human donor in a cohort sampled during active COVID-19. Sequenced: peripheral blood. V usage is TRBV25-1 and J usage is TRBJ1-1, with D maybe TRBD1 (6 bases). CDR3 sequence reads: CASSGGLWVAEAFF. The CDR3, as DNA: TGTGCCAGCAGTGGGGGGCTTTGGGTCGCTGAAGCTTTCTTT.